These 10 T cell receptor beta chains were all obtained from the same sample, sequenced in a study of T-cell reconstitution after alpha-beta-depleted transplantation in children. The authors prepared the TCRbeta library with unique molecular identifiers. TCRdb re-called the PCR reads through MiXCR, storing one row per CDR3 protein. The sample carries hundreds of thousands of distinct CDR3 sequences, 10% to 15% recorded once. Sequenced here: PBMCs, mostly from graft donor cells, sampled 360 days after TCRalphabeta/CD19-depleted stem cell transplant. The receptors stem from a male patient aged 5 to 17 who had a stem cell transplant for acute myeloid leukemia, so the T cells may come from the graft donor.

This clonotype has a handful of counts. The V gene is TRBV29-1, the J gene TRBJ2-5, with D tentatively TRBD2 (5 bases). CDR3 length equals 13 residues. V was pared by 7 bases and J by 5 bases, with 17 bases between. Germline V gene lookup returns CDR1 SQVTM and CDR2 ANQGSEA. CDR3 amino acids: CSAVPGGRETQYF. Written as DNA, the CDR3 is TGCAGCGCTGTCCCCGGCGGGCGGGAGACCCAGTACTTC. Using reference TRBV29-1 and TRBJ2-5 for the parts outside the CDR3, the full variable domain is SAVISQKPSRDICQRGTSLTIQCQVDSQVTMMFWYRQQPGQSLTLIATANQGSEATYESGFVIDKFPISRPNLTFSTLTVSNMSPEDSSIYLCSAVPGGRETQYFGPGTRLLVL.

V usage is TRBV7-2 and J usage is TRBJ2-1; the match to TRBD1 covers 7 bases. This CDR3 is 17 amino acids long. CDR1 SGHTA and CDR2 FQGNSA come from the germline V gene. V was clipped by 1 base and J by 0 bases; unmatched bases: 6. CDR3 in DNA: TGTGCCAGCAGCTTAGGGTTAAGGGGGCTCTCCTACAATGAGCAGTTCTTC. It translates to CASSLGLRGLSYNEQFF.

This clonotype has a handful of counts. V and J are TRBV20-1 and TRBJ2-5; 7 bases map to TRBD2. Germline V gene data show CDR1 as DFQATT and CDR2 as SNEGSKA (reference sequence). The CDR3 runs 13 residues. The ends lost 3 bases at V and 5 bases at J; junction bases unmatched: 6. The CDR3 spells CSARATGGETQYF. For the CDR3, the DNA is TGCAGTGCTAGGGCGACCGGGGGGGAGACCCAGTACTTC.

This chain uses TRBV20-1 with TRBJ2-1; 8 bases agree with TRBD1. Germline lookup yields CDR1 DFQATT and CDR2 SNEGSKA (reference sequence). V lost 5 bases to trimming and J lost 8 bases; unmatched junction nucleotides: 5. The CDR3 is made up of 12 amino acids. The CDR3 sequence is CSAYDRGYEQFF. CDR3 nucleotide sequence: TGCAGTGCTTATGACAGGGGCTATGAGCAGTTCTTC.

V is TRBV12-3 or TRBV12-4 and J is TRBJ2-6; D gene uncertain. V was cut by 2 bases and J by 0 bases, with 11 bases left in between. The CDR3 runs to 17 residues. DNA for the CDR3: TGTGCCAGCAGTTTAATGATGGGCGGCTCTGGGGCCAACGTCCTGACTTTC. This codes for CASSLMMGGSGANVLTF.

This clonotype appeared many times. V usage is TRBV29-1 and J usage is TRBJ2-7; D uncertain. V was shortened by 1 base and J by 6 bases, with 22 bases between the two germline ends. Germline CDR1 SQVTM, CDR2 ANQGSEA. This CDR3 has 16 residues. CDR3 in amino acids: CSVEVRNRPGTREQYF. CDR3 bases: TGCAGCGTTGAAGTAAGGAACCGTCCTGGTACTCGCGAGCAGTACTTC.

At least ten counts were recorded for this clonotype. V and J are TRBV28 and TRBJ2-3; 7 positions agree with TRBD1. Germline V gene sequence: CDR1 MDHEN, CDR2 SYDVKM. This CDR3 is built from 14 residues. The J segment lost 4 bases and the V segment lost 5 bases, leaving 6 bases of the junction unmatched. The CDR3 DNA is TGTGCCAGCAGTACAGGGGCGTTCTCAGATACGCAGTATTTT. Translated: CASSTGAFSDTQYF.

This clonotype was recorded at least ten times. CDR3 bases: TGTGCCAGCAGTAATCCCGTCACTGAAGCTTTCTTT. Its protein product is CASSNPVTEAFF. This chain links TRBV28 with TRBJ1-1; D unclear. Germline lookup yields CDR1 MDHEN and CDR2 SYDVKM. The CDR3 is made up of 12 amino acids. The ends were cut back, 5 bases at V and 4 bases at J, with 8 bases in the middle.

This clonotype was observed a handful of times. V is TRBV12-3 or TRBV12-4 and J is TRBJ2-7, with a possible D match to TRBD2 (5 bases). Trimming pared 2 bases from V and 2 bases from J, leaving 13 bases between. The CDR3 loop spans 15 amino acids. The CDR3 reads CASSLWLANTYEQYF. The CDR3 region has the DNA TGTGCCAGCAGTTTATGGCTAGCAAACACCTACGAGCAGTACTTC.

This clonotype has a handful of counts. The chain links TRBV20-1 to TRBJ1-6; 7 nucleotides line up with TRBD1. Germline V gives CDR1 DFQATT, CDR2 SNEGSKA (reference sequence). The CDR3 length is 15 residues. Losses at the gene ends were 7 bases for V and 0 bases for J; bases not matched to a gene: 6. CDR3 DNA sequence: TGCAGTGGAAAGGGGGCGAACTCCTATAATTCACCCCTCCACTTT. Residues: CSGKGANSYNSPLHF.